This T cell receptor beta chain was observed in a study of cytomegalovirus exposure and HLA in healthy donors. V shed 1 base and J 0 bases; nucleotides not matched to a gene: 10. The CDR3 sequence is 18 residues long. Germline CDR1 and CDR2: SGHRS and YFSETQ. Only in-frame clones appear in the TCRdb table, and some are missing; sequencing was by immunoSEQ multiplex PCR. The sample holds approximately 160,000 clones, about 89% seen once. The V and J genes are TRBV5-1 and TRBJ2-7; 10 nucleotides align to TRBD2. The sample consisted of PBMCs. This receptor was taken from a woman aged 18-29 years in good health and CMV-seropositive. The CDR3 region is CASSLNPGLATVSYEQYF. The CDR3 DNA follows: TGCGCCAGCAGCTTGAATCCGGGACTAGCGACCGTCTCCTACGAGCAGTACTTC.